The next 3 T cell receptor beta chains were all read from a single sample in a study of cytomegalovirus exposure and HLA in healthy donors. The PCR made use of 60 Vbeta and 13 Jbeta primers. The repertoire was sequenced with immunoSEQ multiplex PCR; TCRdb's copy has only in-frame clones and lacks some. Among more than 150,000 clones listed, around 76% were seen once. The sample consisted of PBMCs. These TCRs come from a woman in her 30s in good health and CMV-seropositive.

The V call is TRBV11-3, the J call TRBJ1-1; tentatively, D is TRBD1 (6 bases). Germline V gene data show CDR1 as SGHNT and CDR2 as YENEEA. V was trimmed by 9 bases and J by 4 bases, leaving 12 bases between them. This CDR3 has 12 amino acids. CDR3: CASRAGATEAFF. CDR3 DNA: TGTGCCAGTCGTGCGGGGGCCACTGAAGCTTTCTTT.

This clone appeared a few times. V usage is TRBV6-5 and J usage is TRBJ2-1, with D tentatively TRBD1 (6 bases). Trimming stripped 3 bases from V and 4 bases from J, with 13 bases between. Germline V gene sequence: CDR1 MNHEY, CDR2 SVGAGI. This CDR3 has 15 residues. As DNA, the CDR3 is TGTGCCAGCAGTTATTCAAGAGGGGGTTACAATGAGCAGTTCTTC. It is translated as CASSYSRGGYNEQFF.

V gene TRBV5-1 combines with J gene TRBJ2-5; 8 bases line up with TRBD2. Losses at the gene ends were 5 bases for V and 2 bases for J; bases not matched to a gene: 11. Germline V CDR1 and CDR2: SGHRS, YFSETQ. The CDR3 extends over 16 amino acids. In DNA form, the CDR3 reads TGCGCCAGCAGACCTACCGCGGGGGGCTGGCAAGAGACCCAGTACTTC. It yields the protein CASRPTAGGWQETQYF.